This is a list of T cell receptor beta chains from one sample in a study of T cell responses to AZD1222 COVID-19 vaccine. TCRdb keeps only in-frame clones here, not all; method: immunoSEQ multiplex PCR. The sample consists of around 160,000 clones, 70% to 90% of them appearing once. The source was peripheral blood, collected on day 0 of AZD1222 vaccination. The receptors here all came from an adult in good health. The CDR3 runs from the conserved cysteine through the conserved F or W. A D gene is named only where the DNA matches it firmly. Not all rows give a size; the values are once, few, many and, for expanded clones, a class.

V	D	J	size	DNA	CDR3
TRBV6-5	.	TRBJ1-2	.	TGTGCCAGCAGTTACTCCGGGGGTGATGGCTACACCTTC	CASSYSGGDGYTF
TRBV24-1	TRBD1	TRBJ2-7	once	TGTGCCACCTTCTTCCCGGGACAGTCCTCCTACGAGCAGTACTTC	CATFFPGQSSYEQYF
TRBV30	.	TRBJ1-6	few	TGTGCCTGGAGTGGATCAGATGTCGGCGCTAATTCACCCCTCCACTTT	CAWSGSDVGANSPLHF
TRBV6-5	TRBD1	TRBJ1-2	.	TGTCAGCCCAGGACAGGGAATAACTATGGCTACACCTTC	CQPRTGNNYGYTF
TRBV6-6	.	TRBJ1-5	.	TGTGCCAGCTGGTTAGCAGGGAATACCAATCAGCCCCAGCATTTT	CASWLAGNTNQPQHF
TRBV19	.	TRBJ1-1	.	TGTGCCAGTAGTCTCCGGGGGACCACGAACACTGAAGCTTTCTTT	CASSLRGTTNTEAFF
TRBV9	.	TRBJ2-7	.	TGTGCCAGCAGCGCAGGACGCGGGACAGCCCACGAGCAGTACTTC	CASSAGRGTAHEQYF
TRBV2	TRBD1	TRBJ1-6	.	TGTGCCAGCCGAAAAGTCACAGGGGAGGGACCCCTCCACTTT	CASRKVTGEGPLHF
TRBV3-1/TRBV3-2	.	TRBJ2-7	.	TGTGCCAGCGGCGGGGGCGGATACGAGCAGTACTTC	CASGGGGYEQYF
TRBV6-5	TRBD1	TRBJ2-3	.	TGTGCCAGCACCAGGGACAGGGGGGGTACAGATACGCAGTATTTT	CASTRDRGGTDTQYF
TRBV6-2/TRBV6-3	TRBD1	TRBJ1-2	.	TGTGCCAGCAGTCCCAGGACAGGGGTTCGGTTGGGTTATGGCTACACCTTC	CASSPRTGVRLGYGYTF